Listed here are 24 T cell receptor beta chains from one sample, sequenced in a study of blood T cell repertoires in COVID-19. Some clones are missing from TCRdb's copy, which holds only in-frame ones; the method was immunoSEQ multiplex PCR. Of around 380,000 clones in the sample, about 90% are singletons; the top ten hold approximately 1.3%. Sequenced: PBMCs or T cells enriched from blood (not recorded which). All receptors come from a man in his thirties or forties who had recovered from COVID-19.

The chain uses TRBV7-6 and TRBJ2-5; 9 bases are shared with TRBD2. J lost 3 bases, V lost 4 bases, and 12 bases had no gene match. The CDR3 is made up of 17 amino acids. In germline, CDR1 is SGHVS, CDR2 FNYEAQ. For the CDR3, the DNA is TGTGCCAGCAGCTCTCAGCGGGCTAGCGGGGTAAAAGAGACCCAGTACTTC. The encoded protein is CASSSQRASGVKETQYF.

In its sample, this clone was seen a few times. The V call is TRBV10-3, the J call TRBJ1-2; 7 nucleotides match TRBD1. This CDR3 contains 14 residues. V trimming: 0 bases; J trimming: 8 bases; junction bases outside the gene matches: 6. CDR1 and CDR2 from the germline V gene are ENHRY and SYGVKD. CDR3 in amino acids: CAISESETGYGYTF. As DNA, the CDR3 is TGTGCCATCAGTGAGTCTGAGACAGGGTACGGCTACACCTTC.

The J gene is TRBJ2-5, the V gene TRBV29-1; D is unclear. This CDR3 has 16 amino acids. Germline CDR1 reads SQVTM; CDR2 reads ANQGSEA. The germline V and J ends were trimmed by 4 bases and 0 bases, with 18 bases remaining between them. For the CDR3, the DNA is TGCAGCGTTGTGTGGCTGGCAGGCTCCTACCAAGAGACCCAGTACTTC. It is translated as CSVVWLAGSYQETQYF.

V usage is TRBV4-1 and J usage is TRBJ2-7, with D unclear. This CDR3 region has 14 residues. CDR1 is MGHRA, CDR2 YSYEKL, per germline. V lost 4 bases and J lost 5, with 15 bases in between. DNA for the CDR3: TGCGCCAGCAGCCTATCGACACAAGCAAACGAGCAGTACTTC. As protein: CASSLSTQANEQYF.

This chain links TRBV18 with TRBJ1-2; weak D call: TRBD1 (6 bases). V was clipped by 2 bases and J by 4 bases, with 20 bases between them. The CDR3 totals 17 residues. Per the germline V gene, CDR1 is KGHSH and CDR2 is LQKENI. CDR3 DNA sequence: TGTGCCAGCTCACCAAGGGACACCGGTAACAGACTCTATGGCTACACCTTC. Its protein is CASSPRDTGNRLYGYTF. Together with reference TRBV18 and TRBJ1-2, the CDR3 gives the full variable domain: NAGVMQNPRHLVRRRGQEARLRCSPMKGHSHVYWYRQLPEEGLKFMVYLQKENIIDESGMPKERFSAEFPKEGPSILRIQQVVRGDSAAYFCASSPRDTGNRLYGYTFGSGTRLTVV.

The genes are TRBV27 and TRBJ1-5; 11 nucleotides line up with TRBD1. CDR1 is MNHEY, CDR2 SMNVEV, per germline (reference sequence). The V segment lost 5 bases and the J segment 5 bases; nucleotides outside the gene matches: 8. The CDR3 has 16 residues. The chain's CDR3 is CASSQGDRGRYQPQHF. The CDR3 DNA follows: TGTGCCAGCAGTCAAGGGGACAGGGGGAGATATCAGCCCCAGCATTTT.

This chain connects TRBV10-3 to TRBJ1-1; 8 bases are a match to TRBD1. This CDR3 is 16 amino acids long. Germline V gene data show CDR1 as ENHRY and CDR2 as SYGVKD. Trimming at V came to 0 bases and at J to 0 bases, leaving 3 bases not matched to a gene. The CDR3 nucleotides are TGTGCCATCAGTGAGTCTGGACAGGGTATGAACACTGAAGCTTTCTTT. Amino acid sequence: CAISESGQGMNTEAFF.

The chain uses TRBV7-3 and TRBJ2-7, with TRBD2 as a possible D gene (6 bases). This CDR3 contains 14 residues. The germline V gene encodes CDR1 SGHTA and CDR2 FQGTGA. The V gene lost 3 bases and the J gene lost 2 bases, with 11 bases spanning the gap. CDR3 DNA: TGTGCCAGCAGCTTGGGCGGGGCTACCTACGAGCAGTACTTC. Its translation: CASSLGGATYEQYF.

V is TRBV4-1 and J is TRBJ1-5; perhaps TRBD1 as D (6 bases). The germline V gene has CDR1 MGHRA and CDR2 YSYEKL. Deletions cut 0 bases from V and 2 bases from J, with 20 bases between. This CDR3 contains 19 residues. CDR3 in amino acids: CASSQDLQGLLGGNQPQHF. As DNA, the CDR3 is TGCGCCAGCAGCCAAGATTTACAGGGACTATTGGGGGGCAATCAGCCCCAGCATTTT.

In this sample, this clone turned up many times. The DNA of the CDR3 is TGTGCCACCAGCAGAGATATTGCGGGTACTGAAGCTTTCTTT. It specifies CATSRDIAGTEAFF. The chain joins TRBV15 to TRBJ1-1; the D is unclear. Germline V CDR1 and CDR2: LNHNV, YYDKDF (reference sequence). CDR3 length equals 14 residues. V lost 0 bases and J 5 bases, leaving 10 bases between the germline ends.

This clone was detected once. The genes are TRBV27 and TRBJ1-5; D gene unclear. CDR3 size: 16 residues. The V end lost 0 bases, the J end lost 0 bases, and 9 bases lay between the germline ends. CDR1 and CDR2 from the germline V gene are MNHEY and SMNVEV (reference sequence). The DNA for the CDR3 is TGTGCCAGCAGTTTATCGATACTTACTAGCAATCAGCCCCAGCATTTT. Its translation is CASSLSILTSNQPQHF.

This clone appeared a single time. The chain combines TRBV18 with TRBJ1-2, with D hard to call. Germline loops: CDR1 KGHSH, CDR2 LQKENI. Trimming took 0 bases from V and 0 from J, leaving 8 bases between them. The CDR3 length is 15 residues. Written as DNA, the CDR3 is TGTGCCAGCTCACCACCTGCCAGAACTAACTATGGCTACACCTTC. Protein: CASSPPARTNYGYTF. Based on the CDR3 plus reference TRBV18 and TRBJ1-2, the full variable domain is NAGVMQNPRHLVRRRGQEARLRCSPMKGHSHVYWYRQLPEEGLKFMVYLQKENIIDESGMPKERFSAEFPKEGPSILRIQQVVRGDSAAYFCASSPPARTNYGYTFGSGTRLTVV.

The rearrangement uses TRBV2 and TRBJ1-2; D is ambiguous. From germline, CDR1 is SNHLY and CDR2 FYNNEI. V lost 6 bases and J lost 1, with 12 bases in between. This CDR3 spans 14 amino acids. In nucleotides, the CDR3 is TGTGCCAGCAGACGAGACGGAGTTAACTATGGCTACACCTTC. Translating it yields CASRRDGVNYGYTF.

The CDR3 protein is CAWTKGLGRGVETQYF. CDR3 nucleotides: TGTGCCTGGACCAAAGGGCTTGGGCGGGGTGTGGAGACCCAGTACTTC. The J gene is TRBJ2-5, the V gene TRBV30, with a tentative D call TRBD2 (6 bases). CDR3 length: 16 residues. V lost 4 bases to trimming and J lost 5 bases, with 23 bases between them. Germline V gives CDR1 GTSNPN, CDR2 SVGIG (reference sequence).

This chain uses TRBV27 with TRBJ1-2; D possibly corresponds to TRBD1 (6 bases). Germline CDR1 is MNHEY and CDR2 is SMNVEV (reference sequence). CDR3 length: 11 amino acids. V was pared by 7 bases and J by 8 bases, with 11 bases between. Here the CDR3 reads CASKGDWGYTF. The CDR3 nucleotides read TGTGCCAGCAAGGGGGATTGGGGCTACACCTTC.

The V and J genes are TRBV2 and TRBJ2-1; the D gene is possibly TRBD2 (5 bases). The CDR3 runs to 15 residues. Germline V gene sequence: CDR1 SNHLY, CDR2 FYNNEI. Trimming took off 0 bases at V and 8 bases at J, with 14 bases between the two ends. The CDR3 sequence is CASSEARGFIDEQFF. CDR3 DNA sequence: TGTGCCAGCAGTGAAGCTCGGGGATTTATCGATGAGCAGTTCTTC. Full variable domain (outside the CDR3, taken from reference TRBV2 and TRBJ2-1): EPEVTQTPSHQVTQMGQEVILRCVPISNHLYFYWYRQILGQKVEFLVSFYNNEISEKSEIFDDQFSVERPDGSNFTLKIRSTKLEDSAMYFCASSEARGFIDEQFFGPGTRLTVL.

The V gene is TRBV10-3, the J gene TRBJ1-1; TRBD1 is a possible D gene (5 bases). V lost 10 bases to trimming and J lost 4 bases, with 28 bases between them. Germline CDR1 reads ENHRY; CDR2 reads SYGVKD. The CDR3 has 17 amino acids. CDR3 in amino acids: CATRVKGGAGGSTEAFF. The CDR3, as DNA: TGTGCCACCCGGGTAAAGGGAGGGGCAGGAGGTAGCACTGAAGCTTTCTTT.

This clone was counted only a few times. The CDR3 protein is CASSGQDRSSGNTIYF. CDR3 nucleotides: TGTGCCAGCAGCGGACAGGACAGGAGCTCTGGAAACACCATATATTTT. The chain joins TRBV11-1 to TRBJ1-3; TRBD1 matches at 7 bases. Germline CDR1 SGHAT, CDR2 FQDESV (reference sequence). The length of the CDR3 is 16 residues. Trimming took 5 bases from V and 0 from J; bases not matched to a gene: 7.

The chain employs TRBV11-2 and TRBJ1-1; D remains unclear. The CDR3 loop spans 13 amino acids. Per germline, CDR1 SGHAT and CDR2 FQNNGV. V lost 3 bases and J lost 4, with 9 bases in between. The CDR3 spells CASSLFSGTEAFF. DNA for the CDR3: TGTGCCAGCAGCTTGTTCAGTGGCACTGAAGCTTTCTTT.

This clone came up a few times. This chain connects TRBV3-1 (or the pseudogene TRBV3-2) to TRBJ1-1; a possible D gene is TRBD1 (6 bases). The CDR3 totals 14 residues. In germline, CDR1 is LGHDT, CDR2 YNNKEL (reference sequence). Between the trimmed V and J ends, which lost 4 bases and 4 bases, there was a span of 13 bases. CDR3 protein: CASSRNQGTTEAFF. DNA for the CDR3: TGTGCCAGCAGCCGAAACCAGGGGACCACTGAAGCTTTCTTT.

CDR3 DNA sequence: TGTGCCAGCAGTTTAGCACAGGGGACTGAAGCTTTCTTT. Amino acid sequence: CASSLAQGTEAFF. V gene TRBV27 combines with J gene TRBJ1-1; 7 bases fit TRBD1. Germline assignment: CDR1 MNHEY and CDR2 SMNVEV (reference sequence). V shed 2 bases and J 5 bases; nucleotides not matched to a gene: 2. CDR3 length: 13 amino acids.

The chain couples TRBV7-2 to TRBJ1-5; perhaps TRBD1 as D (6 bases). Germline V gene data show CDR1 as SGHTA and CDR2 as FQGNSA. With 5 bases removed from V and 0 bases from J, the gap between germline ends came to 11 bases. This CDR3 has 15 residues. The CDR3 sequence is CASSGGAYSNQPQHF. The CDR3 DNA is TGTGCCAGCAGCGGGGGGGCCTATAGCAATCAGCCCCAGCATTTT.

This chain uses TRBV4-1 with TRBJ2-6; D remains unclear. CDR1 is MGHRA and CDR2 is YSYEKL in the germline V gene. The CDR3 spans 14 residues. V was trimmed by 8 bases and J by 4 bases, leaving 12 bases between them. Here the CDR3 reads CASGPVSGANVLTF. The CDR3 nucleotides read TGCGCCAGCGGGCCAGTTTCGGGGGCCAACGTCCTGACTTTC.

The chain combines TRBV5-5 with TRBJ1-2; D remains ambiguous. Germline V gene data show CDR1 as SGHKS and CDR2 as YYEKEE (reference sequence). V was clipped by 0 bases and J by 0 bases, with 15 bases between them. The CDR3 has 17 residues. The CDR3 DNA is TGTGCCAGCAGCTTGGCCACCCTAACCTCCGCTAACTATGGCTACACCTTC. Translated: CASSLATLTSANYGYTF.